The rows below give T cell receptor beta chains drawn from one sample of a study of PD-L1 blockade in urothelial cancer. The data were produced by immunoSEQ multiplex PCR, yet TCRdb's version contains in-frame clones alone and is incomplete. The sample includes under 120,000 clones, roughly 88% of them seen just once. This specimen consisted of PBMCs, obtained around atezolizumab (anti-PD-L1) treatment. The source is a man aged 50 to 60 with urothelial cancer. The CDR3 runs from the conserved cysteine through the conserved F or W. A D gene is named only where the DNA matches it firmly. For some rows the clone size is stated as once, few or many, or as a class when expanded; others skip it.

CASSLKTTGTYEQYF	TGTGCCAGCAGCCTTAAAACGACAGGGACCTACGAGCAGTACTTC	TRBJ2-7	TRBV6-5	TRBD1	.
CASSSNREYEQYF	TGTGCCAGCAGCTCCAACCGGGAATACGAGCAGTACTTC	TRBJ2-7	TRBV7-2	.	once
CAISEMGGDNQPQHF	TGTGCCATCAGTGAGATGGGGGGGGACAATCAGCCCCAGCATTTT	TRBJ1-5	TRBV10-3	.	.
CASSAQTSPGANVLTF	TGTGCCAGCAGCGCCCAGACTAGCCCTGGGGCCAACGTCCTGACTTTC	TRBJ2-6	TRBV9	TRBD2	.
CASSLARQGSTDTQYF	TGCGCCAGCAGCTTGGCCCGGCAGGGCAGCACAGATACGCAGTATTTT	TRBJ2-3	TRBV5-1	.	.
CSVEASGSPYEQYF	TGCAGCGTTGAAGCTAGCGGGAGTCCCTACGAGCAGTACTTC	TRBJ2-7	TRBV29-1	TRBD2	.
CASGEGIGANYGYTF	TGTGCCAGCGGGGAGGGAATCGGAGCTAACTATGGCTACACCTTC	TRBJ1-2	TRBV5-6	.	.
CASSLGGTRGSYNEQFF	TGTGCCAGCAGCTTAGGAGGGACTAGGGGCTCCTACAATGAGCAGTTCTTC	TRBJ2-1	TRBV7-2	TRBD2	.
CASSYGQGRDEQFF	TGTGCCAGCAGTTACGGGCAGGGTCGGGATGAGCAGTTCTTC	TRBJ2-1	TRBV6-5	.	.
CASSLRYEQYF	TGTGCCAGCAGTTTACGCTACGAGCAGTACTTC	TRBJ2-7	TRBV28	.	few
CASSFGGRRDTQYF	TGTGCCAGCAGCTTCGGCGGGAGGAGAGATACGCAGTATTTT	TRBJ2-3	TRBV7-3	TRBD2	.
CASSNGQGYEQYF	TGTGCCAGCAGTAATGGACAGGGCTACGAGCAGTACTTC	TRBJ2-7	TRBV6-1	TRBD1	.
CASTPDYRNEQFF	TGTGCCAGCACCCCGGACTACCGGAATGAGCAGTTCTTC	TRBJ2-1	TRBV27	.	once
CASSVAGVGDREDCNQPQHF	TGTGCCAGCAGCGTAGCGGGGGTGGGGGACAGGGAAGATTGCAATCAGCCCCAGCATTTT	TRBJ1-5	TRBV9	TRBD1	.
CASSQDLATGGPYEQYF	TGCGCCAGCAGCCAAGATCTGGCGACAGGGGGACCCTACGAGCAGTACTTC	TRBJ2-7	TRBV4-1	TRBD1	.
CASSRGTGLNSYEQYF	TGTGCCAGCTCACGGGGGACGGGACTCAACTCCTACGAGCAGTACTTC	TRBJ2-7	TRBV18	.	.
CASSLLGLAGEYEQYF	TGTGCCAGCAGCCTTTTGGGACTAGCGGGAGAGTACGAGCAGTACTTC	TRBJ2-7	TRBV4-2	TRBD2	.
CASSPPGAEAFF	TGTGCCAGCTCACCACCAGGGGCTGAAGCTTTCTTT	TRBJ1-1	TRBV18	.	.
CASTTLTGVNTEAFF	TGTGCCAGCACCACTTTGACGGGAGTTAACACTGAAGCTTTCTTT	TRBJ1-1	TRBV7-9	.	.
CASSTVTYSSNQPQHF	TGTGCCAGTAGTACCGTTACCTATTCTAGCAATCAGCCCCAGCATTTT	TRBJ1-5	TRBV19	.	few
CAISGGGSHYEQYF	TGTGCCATCAGTGGGGGCGGGAGCCACTACGAGCAGTACTTC	TRBJ2-7	TRBV10-3	TRBD2	.
CASSLATSGYGELFF	TGCGCCAGCAGCTTGGCCACTAGCGGGTACGGGGAGCTGTTTTTT	TRBJ2-2	TRBV5-1	TRBD2	once
CASKWGLAGAVSYEQYF	TGTGCCAGCAAGTGGGGACTAGCGGGAGCGGTCTCCTACGAGCAGTACTTC	TRBJ2-7	TRBV9	TRBD2	.
CASSYTSTDSYEQYF	TGTGCCAGCAGTTACACTAGCACGGACTCCTACGAGCAGTACTTC	TRBJ2-7	TRBV6-5	.	.